The source of this T cell receptor beta chain is a study of T-cell reconstitution after alpha-beta-depleted transplantation in children. Whole-study results and caveats: Newly made T cells mostly supplied T-cell counts and diversity one year after transplant.

As it was prepared, the TCRbeta library received unique molecular identifiers. Each CDR3 protein is one row after TCRdb ran MiXCR on the PCR reads. The sample lists a few hundred thousand distinct CDR3 sequences; more than 20% were seen once. This clonotype was recorded at least ten times. The antigen is unknown. The input for sequencing was PBMCs, mostly from graft donor cells, taken 360 days after TCRalphabeta/CD19-depleted stem cell transplant. The TCR comes from a female patient aged 2-9 years who had a stem cell transplant for congenital amegakaryocytic thrombocytopenia, so the T cells may come from the graft donor.

The CDR3 here is CASSLGDEQYF. The CDR3 bases are TGTGCCAGCAGCTTAGGGGATGAGCAGTACTTC. J is TRBJ2-7 and V is TRBV7-6, with no clear D. Germline lookup yields CDR1 SGHVS and CDR2 FNYEAQ. This CDR3 is 11 amino acids long. V lost 1 base and J 7 bases, leaving 5 bases between the germline ends.